One and the same sample provided the 32 T cell receptor beta chains below, sequenced in a study of identifying expanded T cells in peripheral blood. Measured with immunoSEQ multiplex PCR; TCRdb has only the in-frame clones, and not every one. Here the sample spans 120,000 or so clones, 75% to 90% being singletons. The material sequenced was blood. The source of these receptors is a person aged 18 to 75 in good health.

The chain employs TRBV19 and TRBJ1-5, with a possible D match to TRBD1 (5 bases). The germline gives CDR1 LNHDA, CDR2 SQIVND (reference sequence). CDR3 length equals 15 residues. V lost 3 bases to trimming and J lost 4 bases, with 13 bases between them. CDR3 nucleotide sequence: TGTGCCAGTAGTATTCGAGGGGCAGGAAATCAGCCCCAGCATTTT. It yields the protein CASSIRGAGNQPQHF.

The rearrangement joins TRBV30 to TRBJ2-5, with TRBD2 matching over 8 bases. Per germline, CDR1 GTSNPN and CDR2 SVGIG (reference sequence). The CDR3 loop spans 22 amino acids. Germline trimming cut 0 bases from V and 2 bases from J; bases unmatched to any gene: 26. This CDR3 reads CAWSVLDKGYRGGGFPQETQYF. CDR3 sequence (DNA): TGTGCCTGGAGTGTACTGGATAAAGGATACCGGGGCGGGGGGTTCCCACAAGAGACCCAGTACTTC.

CDR3 coding DNA: TGTGCCAGCAGCCTCAAAAATCAGCCCCAGCATTTT. This gives the protein CASSLKNQPQHF. The rearrangement uses TRBV7-9 and TRBJ1-5; D not resolved. V was trimmed by 5 bases and J by 4 bases, leaving 6 bases between them. CDR3 length equals 12 residues. Germline V CDR1 and CDR2: SEHNR, FQNEAQ (reference sequence).

The DNA of the CDR3 is TGTGCCAGCAGCTACAGGGAAGACTATGGCTACACCTTC. Protein sequence: CASSYREDYGYTF. This chain connects TRBV4-2 to TRBJ1-2, with TRBD1 as a possible D gene (6 bases). The CDR3 consists of 13 residues. The germline CDR1 and CDR2 sequences are LGHNA and YNFKEQ. Trimming removed 5 bases from V and 3 bases from J, with 10 bases in between.

The J gene is TRBJ2-7, the V gene TRBV7-9; D ambiguous. Trimming removed 1 base at V and 2 bases at J, with 12 bases between. The CDR3 totals 15 residues. Germline assignment: CDR1 SEHNR and CDR2 FQNEAQ (reference sequence). Here the CDR3 reads CASSLGQKYPYEQYF. CDR3 bases: TGTGCCAGCAGCTTAGGCCAGAAATACCCCTACGAGCAGTACTTC.

The chain is built from TRBV19 and TRBJ1-2; D ambiguous. There are 13 residues in the CDR3. Trimming removed 5 bases at V and 5 bases at J, with 12 bases between. Per germline, CDR1 LNHDA and CDR2 SQIVND (reference sequence). The CDR3 spells CASSATSAYGYTF. CDR3 sequence (DNA): TGTGCCAGTAGTGCCACTTCCGCATATGGCTACACCTTC.

In this sample, this clone turned up once. The rearrangement joins TRBV7-9 to TRBJ2-7; D unresolved. CDR3 size: 14 residues. Trimming stripped 3 bases from V and 0 bases from J, with 9 bases between. Germline V gives CDR1 SEHNR, CDR2 FQNEAQ (reference sequence). The CDR3, as DNA: TGTGCCAGCAGCTTTAGCCAAGTCTCCTACGAGCAGTACTTC. This translates into CASSFSQVSYEQYF.

The rearrangement uses TRBV19 and TRBJ1-2; no definite D call. Germline values: CDR1 LNHDA, CDR2 SQIVND (reference sequence). CDR3 length: 12 amino acids. With 5 bases removed from V and 4 bases from J, the gap between germline ends came to 8 bases. CDR3: CASSPDPYGYTF. The DNA for the CDR3 is TGTGCCAGTAGTCCAGACCCCTATGGCTACACCTTC. The full variable domain, with the rest looked up from reference TRBV19 and TRBJ1-2, is DGGITQSPKYLFRKEGQNVTLSCEQNLNHDAMYWYRQDPGQGLRLIYYSQIVNDFQKGDIAEGYSVSREKKESFPLTVTSAQKNPTAFYLCASSPDPYGYTFGSGTRLTVV.

The chain combines TRBV7-9 with TRBJ2-5; 8 bases map to TRBD2. The CDR3 has 18 amino acids. The V and J ends lost 1 base and 2 bases, in that order; junction bases with no gene match: 12. Per germline, CDR1 SEHNR and CDR2 FQNEAQ (reference sequence). Here the CDR3 reads CASSLGSGERGNQETQYF. CDR3 nucleotide sequence: TGTGCCAGCAGCTTAGGGTCAGGCGAGCGGGGGAATCAAGAGACCCAGTACTTC.

This rearrangement joins TRBV6-4 to TRBJ1-1; D possibly corresponds to TRBD1 (5 bases). Trimming took 4 bases from V and 7 from J, leaving 16 bases between them. The V gene's germline CDR1 is MRHNA and CDR2 SNTAGT. This CDR3 contains 14 residues. The CDR3 is CASSAVLGAGEAFF. The CDR3 bases are TGTGCCAGCAGTGCCGTTTTAGGGGCCGGTGAAGCTTTCTTT.

This sequence joins TRBV15 and TRBJ2-7, with 7 bases identical to TRBD2. This CDR3 spans 17 amino acids. J lost 0 bases, V lost 7 bases, and 15 bases had no gene match. Germline CDR1 is LNHNV and CDR2 is YYDKDF (reference sequence). The CDR3 nucleotides are TGTGCCACCACCGACCGGGATCTAGCGGCCAGCTCCTACGAGCAGTACTTC. Translating it yields CATTDRDLAASSYEQYF. Based on the CDR3 plus reference TRBV15 and TRBJ2-7, the full variable domain is DAMVIQNPRYQVTQFGKPVTLSCSQTLNHNVMYWYQQKSSQAPKLLFHYYDKDFNNEADTPDNFQSRRPNTSFCFLDIRSPGLGDTAMYLCATTDRDLAASSYEQYFGPGTRLTVT.

This clone was counted once. The gene calls are TRBV29-1 and TRBJ1-1; D unclear. The V gene lost 3 bases and the J gene lost 6 bases, with 11 bases spanning the gap. The CDR3 runs 12 residues. The V gene's germline CDR1 is SQVTM and CDR2 ANQGSEA. The CDR3 spells CSVDSSASEAFF. The DNA for the CDR3 is TGCAGCGTTGACTCCTCAGCTTCTGAAGCTTTCTTT.

The genes are TRBV5-1 and TRBJ1-3; D may be TRBD1 (5 bases). The CDR3 is 14 amino acids. The germline V gene encodes CDR1 SGHRS and CDR2 YFSETQ. Deletions cut 0 bases from V and 7 bases from J, with 11 bases between. The CDR3 bases are TGCGCCAGCAGCTTGGCCCCCAGGGAGAACACCATATATTTT. Amino acid sequence: CASSLAPRENTIYF.

J is TRBJ1-2 and V is TRBV30; TRBD1 matches at 7 bases. J gave up 6 bases and V 8 bases, and 12 bases lay outside the gene matches. The CDR3 covers 13 residues. The germline gives CDR1 GTSNPN, CDR2 SVGIG (reference sequence). The CDR3 sequence is CALNRGWADGYTF. DNA of the CDR3: TGTGCCCTGAACAGGGGATGGGCGGATGGCTACACCTTC.

The chain uses TRBV6-5 and TRBJ1-3; unclear D gene. Deletions cut 7 bases from V and 4 bases from J, with 11 bases between. The CDR3 extends over 13 amino acids. Germline lookup yields CDR1 MNHEY and CDR2 SVGAGI. This chain's CDR3 is CASMRADGNTIYF. The CDR3, as DNA: TGTGCCAGCATGCGGGCAGACGGAAACACCATATATTTT.

The rearrangement joins TRBV12-5 to TRBJ1-2; maybe TRBD1 (6 bases). The CDR3 runs 15 residues. The V gene lost 2 bases and the J gene lost 8 bases, with 18 bases spanning the gap. Germline CDR1 is LGHNT and CDR2 is FRNRAP. The CDR3 DNA follows: TGTGCTAGTGGTTTGACCCTTGGGGGCTTAGGGGGCTACACCTTC. It yields the protein CASGLTLGGLGGYTF.

The genes are TRBV29-1 and TRBJ1-1, with a possible D match to TRBD1 (5 bases). The CDR3 runs 15 residues. Germline V gives CDR1 SQVTM, CDR2 ANQGSEA. Trimming cost V 8 bases and J 1 base, with 20 bases left between them. The DNA of the CDR3 is TGCAGCATTGCCGGGGCCGCATTTGGGAACACTGAAGCTTTCTTT. As protein: CSIAGAAFGNTEAFF. The full variable domain, with the rest looked up from reference TRBV29-1 and TRBJ1-1, is SAVISQKPSRDICQRGTSLTIQCQVDSQVTMMFWYRQQPGQSLTLIATANQGSEATYESGFVIDKFPISRPNLTFSTLTVSNMSPEDSSIYLCSIAGAAFGNTEAFFGQGTRLTVV.

The J gene is TRBJ2-2, the V gene TRBV23-1, with a tentative D call TRBD2 (6 bases). TRBV23-1 is placed among ORFs of uncertain function. The CDR3 covers 13 residues. Trimming left V 6 bases short and J 7 bases short, with 12 bases between. CDR3 sequence (DNA): TGCGCCAGCAGCGGGGAGGCGGGCGGGGAGCTGTTTTTT. This sequence encodes CASSGEAGGELFF.

The chain couples TRBV30 to TRBJ2-7, with 10 nucleotides matching TRBD1. The CDR3 extends over 13 amino acids. The V and J ends lost 7 bases and 5 bases, in that order; junction bases with no gene match: 8. Germline lookup yields CDR1 GTSNPN and CDR2 SVGIG (reference sequence). The CDR3 loop reads CAYVTGTGDEQYF. The CDR3 bases are TGTGCCTACGTCACCGGGACAGGGGACGAGCAGTACTTC. The variable domain in full, completed from reference TRBV30 and TRBJ2-7, reads SQTIHQWPATLVQPVGSPLSLECTVEGTSNPNLYWYRQAAGRGLQLLFYSVGIGQISSEVPQNLSASRPQDRQFILSSKKLLLSDSGFYLCAYVTGTGDEQYFGPGTRLTVT.

The gene calls are TRBV9 and TRBJ2-1; a possible D gene is TRBD2 (6 bases). Per the germline V gene, CDR1 is SGDLS and CDR2 is YYNGEE. V lost 1 base and J lost 9, with 20 bases in between. This CDR3 is built from 16 residues. DNA for the CDR3: TGTGCCAGCAGCGTAAGGACGGGACTTAACTCGGGTGAGCAGTTCTTC. Its translation: CASSVRTGLNSGEQFF. Combining the CDR3 with reference TRBV9 and TRBJ2-1 gives the whole variable domain DSGVTQTPKHLITATGQRVTLRCSPRSGDLSVYWYQQSLDQGLQFLIQYYNGEERAKGNILERFSAQQFPDLHSELNLSSLELGDSALYFCASSVRTGLNSGEQFFGPGTRLTVL.

This clone was seen once. The chain recombines TRBV18 with TRBJ1-6; 7 bases align to TRBD1. Per the germline V gene, CDR1 is KGHSH and CDR2 is LQKENI. Germline trimming cut 2 bases from V and 7 bases from J; bases unmatched to any gene: 11. This CDR3 region has 17 residues. The CDR3 DNA follows: TGTGCCAGCTCACCAAGAGAAAGACAGGGTGGGAATTCACCCCTCCACTTT. Translating it yields CASSPRERQGGNSPLHF.

This clone was detected only once. This chain links TRBV11-2 with TRBJ2-7, with TRBD1 matching over 8 bases. V was clipped by 4 bases and J by 4 bases; unmatched bases: 12. This CDR3 comprises 16 residues. The germline V gene encodes CDR1 SGHAT and CDR2 FQNNGV. The CDR3 sequence: CASSYPYGQGRYEQYF. The CDR3 DNA sequence: TGTGCCAGCAGCTACCCGTACGGACAGGGCCGATACGAGCAGTACTTC.

The chain combines TRBV5-8 with TRBJ2-1; TRBD1 might be the D (6 bases). The length of the CDR3 is 12 residues. The V gene's germline CDR1 is SGHTS and CDR2 YDEGEE. Trimming shortened V by 8 bases and J by 4 bases, and 10 bases separated the two germline ends. The CDR3, as DNA: TGTGCCAGACAGGGTGGGTACAATGAGCAGTTCTTC. Amino acids: CARQGGYNEQFF.

The chain has TRBV21-1 and TRBJ2-2; the D call in the table, TRBD1, was not verified against the DNA. TRBV21-1 is a pseudogene. This CDR3 has 14 amino acids. CDR3 sequence (DNA): TGTGCCAGCAGCATGACAGGGGTCACCGGGGAGCTGTTTTTT. Its protein product is CASSMTGVTGELFF.

There are many counts of this clone. The gene calls are TRBV2 and TRBJ2-2, with 10 positions matching TRBD1. This CDR3 has 16 amino acids. CDR1 and CDR2 (germline): SNHLY, FYNNEI. Trimming removed 6 bases from V and 5 bases from J; junction bases left unmatched: 9. The CDR3 nucleotides read TGTGCCAGCAGCTACCGGGACAGGGGAGGTACCGGGGAGCTGTTTTTT. Amino acid sequence: CASSYRDRGGTGELFF.

The rearrangement links TRBV7-8 to TRBJ2-4; D gene ambiguous. The CDR3 is made up of 17 amino acids. CDR1 is SGHVS and CDR2 is FQNEAQ in the germline V gene. Trimming cost V 2 bases and J 5 bases, with 19 bases left between them. CDR3 in DNA: TGTGCCAGCAGCTTAAGAGTAGGGAATTTAGGTGAAAACATTCAGTACTTC. As protein: CASSLRVGNLGENIQYF.

This rearrangement joins TRBV4-3 to TRBJ1-2, with a possible D match to TRBD1 (6 bases). Trimming took 3 bases from V and 4 from J, leaving 12 bases between them. The CDR3 is 14 amino acids. The germline V gene has CDR1 LGHNA and CDR2 YSLEER. CDR3 nucleotide sequence: TGCGCCAGCAGCCACGGGGGGCCTTCCTATGGCTACACCTTC. This translates into CASSHGGPSYGYTF.

This chain joins TRBV2 and TRBJ1-2; TRBD1 aligns across 7 bases. The CDR3 spans 17 residues. V was clipped by 4 bases and J by 8 bases; unmatched bases: 19. Germline V gives CDR1 SNHLY, CDR2 FYNNEI. This CDR3 is CASSGADRHRGVRGYTF. CDR3 nucleotides: TGTGCCAGCAGTGGGGCCGACAGGCACAGGGGAGTTAGGGGCTACACCTTC.

This rearrangement joins TRBV10-2 to TRBJ2-7; D is perhaps TRBD1 or TRBD2 (5 bases each). CDR3 length: 16 residues. V was trimmed by 3 bases and J by 3 bases, leaving 18 bases between them. Germline loops: CDR1 WSHSY, CDR2 SAAADI. Written as DNA, the CDR3 is TGCGCCAGCAGTGAACTTGTCGTCGGGACCAACTACGAGCAGTACTTC. Its protein product is CASSELVVGTNYEQYF.

The chain employs TRBV9 and TRBJ1-3; no firm D call. The CDR3 is 15 residues long. Per the germline V gene, CDR1 is SGDLS and CDR2 is YYNGEE. V was shortened by 0 bases and J by 4 bases, with 11 bases between the two germline ends. The DNA of the CDR3 is TGTGCCAGCAGCGTAGGGTCTGTTAGGGGAAACACCATATATTTT. Its protein is CASSVGSVRGNTIYF.

This clone is a singleton in its sample. V and J are TRBV2 and TRBJ1-2; D is possibly TRBD1 (5 bases). The CDR3 spans 13 residues. In germline, CDR1 is SNHLY, CDR2 FYNNEI. The ends were cut back, 3 bases at V and 5 bases at J, with 10 bases in the middle. The CDR3 reads CASSDDSLYGYTF. As DNA, the CDR3 is TGTGCCAGCAGTGATGACAGTCTATATGGCTACACCTTC.

This clone was recorded only once. The J gene is TRBJ1-3, the V gene TRBV9; 10 bases agree with TRBD1. The CDR3 has 16 residues. Germline loops: CDR1 SGDLS, CDR2 YYNGEE. The ends lost 3 bases at V and 3 bases at J; junction bases unmatched: 6. CDR3 in DNA: TGTGCCAGCAGCGCGACAGGGGGCGAAGGTGGAAACACCATATATTTT. This sequence encodes CASSATGGEGGNTIYF.